The 10 T cell receptor beta chains listed next were all sequenced from one sample in a study of metastatic and nonmetastatic thyroid tumors. All patients reached thyroid surgery having received no treatment beforehand. Using MiXCR, TCRdb reanalyzed the PCR reads. The table includes tens of thousands of clones, around 40% detected once. The source material was blood. The receptor set was obtained from a male donor with papillary thyroid cancer or a benign thyroid nodule (not recorded which). Some clones in this sample may be carry-over from other donors' samples.

The rearrangement links TRBV6-2 or TRBV6-3 to TRBJ2-7; 16 positions agree with TRBD2. Losses at the gene ends were 2 bases for V and 5 bases for J; bases not matched to a gene: 15. Germline V gene sequence: CDR1 MNHEY, CDR2 SVGEGT. The CDR3 runs 20 residues. CDR3: CASSYSLGTSGRVRAHEQYF. The DNA of the CDR3 is TGTGCCAGCAGTTACAGCCTGGGGACTAGCGGGAGGGTCCGTGCCCACGAGCAGTACTTC.

The chain joins TRBV5-1 to TRBJ1-3; D is unclear. The germline V gene has CDR1 SGHRS and CDR2 YFSETQ. CDR3 size: 17 residues. The V end was cut by 0 bases, the J end by 0 bases, with 13 bases between. The CDR3 nucleotides read TGCGCCAGCAGCTTGGAAGGTCGGCAGGCCTCTGGAAACACCATATATTTT. Amino acids: CASSLEGRQASGNTIYF.

This clone is termed medium-sized (0.01 to 0.1%). The rearrangement joins TRBV7-2 to TRBJ2-7, with 7 nucleotides matching TRBD2. V lost 5 bases and J lost 4; bases outside the gene matches: 11. Germline CDR1 is SGHTA and CDR2 is FQGNSA. There are 15 residues in the CDR3. The CDR3 spells CASSPRGGSVYEQYF. As DNA, the CDR3 is TGTGCCAGCAGCCCCCGGGGCGGGAGCGTGTACGAGCAGTACTTC.

The rearrangement joins TRBV6-1 to TRBJ2-7; D is unclear. The V end was cut by 3 bases, the J end by 4 bases, with 7 bases between. CDR1 is MNHNS and CDR2 is SASEGT in the germline V gene. This CDR3 has 12 amino acids. The CDR3: CASSDGLYEQYF. The CDR3 DNA sequence: TGTGCCAGCAGTGACGGGCTTTACGAGCAGTACTTC.

The CDR3 spells CASRSMTSGNNEQFF. The CDR3 nucleotides read TGTGCCAGCAGGTCCATGACTAGCGGGAACAATGAGCAGTTCTTC. The chain carries TRBV11-1 and TRBJ2-1, with 11 bases lining up with TRBD2. Germline CDR1 SGHAT, CDR2 FQDESV (reference sequence). V shed 6 bases, J shed 5 bases, and the junction held 6 bases outside the gene matches. The CDR3 extends over 15 amino acids.

This clone showed up just a few times. The rearrangement uses TRBV12-3 or TRBV12-4 and TRBJ2-2; D is undetermined. With 6 bases removed from V and 1 base from J, the gap between germline ends came to 9 bases. The CDR3 covers 14 residues. As DNA, the CDR3 is TGTGCCAGCAGCCCCTCAGTGAACACCGGGGAGCTGTTTTTT. It specifies CASSPSVNTGELFF.

The CDR3 protein is CASSQVERGAYEQYF. CDR3 DNA: TGCGCCAGCAGCCAGGTAGAGCGGGGGGCCTACGAGCAGTACTTC. The chain carries TRBV4-1 and TRBJ2-7; TRBD2 matches 9 bases. The junction had 5 bases not matched to a gene; V was cut back by 3 bases and J by 2 bases. This CDR3 has 15 residues. Germline-derived CDR1 and CDR2 are MGHRA and YSYEKL.

This clone was picked up a small number of times. The genes are TRBV28 and TRBJ2-7; 9 bases fit TRBD1. The V gene's germline CDR1 is MDHEN and CDR2 SYDVKM. V trimming: 5 bases; J trimming: 0 bases; junction bases outside the gene matches: 11. CDR3 length: 17 residues. The CDR3 DNA follows: TGTGCCAGCAGTCACATCCCCCGGACAGGGGACTCCTACGAGCAGTACTTC. This gives the protein CASSHIPRTGDSYEQYF.

This chain connects TRBV30 to TRBJ2-1; the match to TRBD2 covers 7 bases. Per germline, CDR1 GTSNPN and CDR2 SVGIG (reference sequence). V was clipped by 0 bases and J by 6 bases; unmatched bases: 5. CDR3 length: 14 residues. This chain's CDR3 is CAWSVGLAVNEQFF. CDR3 coding DNA: TGTGCCTGGAGTGTAGGGCTAGCGGTCAATGAGCAGTTCTTC.

This clone was detected only a few times. V is TRBV10-3 and J is TRBJ2-7; TRBD1 is a possible D gene (5 bases). This CDR3 has 16 residues. Trimming shortened V by 7 bases and J by 5 bases, and 24 bases separated the two germline ends. Germline CDR1 and CDR2: ENHRY and SYGVKD. This CDR3 is CAITRNTGSLEDEQYF. CDR3 DNA: TGTGCCATCACCCGAAACACAGGCTCCCTAGAGGACGAGCAGTACTTC.